The present TCR beta chain was sequenced within a study of glioma-infiltrating T cells. TCR alpha and beta CDR3 regions were amplified from RNA using iRepertoire nested multiplex PCR. TCRdb called the multiplex PCR reads again in MiXCR, with one record for every CDR3 protein. The table shows about 180,000 distinct CDR3 sequences, with more than 35% occurring only once. The germline V gene has CDR1 SEHNR and CDR2 FQNEAQ (reference sequence). This CDR3 is 14 amino acids long. In regard to this clonotype: One end of the junction fails to match germline, which may point to a read error.

The sample consisted of glioma tissue, nonneoplastic brain tissue, or PBMCs (not recorded which). The rearrangement uses TRBV7-9 and TRBJ2-3; D is possibly TRBD2 (5 bases). The TCR originated in a human donor with low-grade glioma or glioblastoma, undergoing nonglioma brain surgery, or in good health (not recorded which). CDR3 sequence reads: CASSFGSGTDKQYF. The DNA of the CDR3 is TGTGCCAGCAGCTTTGGGAGTGGCACAGATAAGCAGTATTTT.